These T cell receptor beta chains were read from a single sample in a study of T-cell memory formation after mild COVID-19. TCRdb re-derived calls from the 5' RACE reads in MiXCR, one entry per CDR3 protein. This sample carries over 120,000 distinct CDR3 sequences, approximately 25% of them seen once, and the ten largest clones take 24%. Sequenced sample: PBMCs or a T cell subset sorted from them (not recorded which). The receptor set was obtained from an adult woman who had mild COVID-19 (a few samples of this study predate the infection). Cell type and time point are not known. Each CDR3 is given with its conserved first and last residue. A D gene is named only where the DNA matches it firmly. The listing skips clone size in some rows; elsewhere it reads once, few, many or a size class.

TRBV5-1,.,TRBJ2-1,TRBD1,CASSWDSYNEQFF,TGCGCCAGCAGCTGGGACAGCTACAATGAGCAGTTCTTC
TRBV12-3/TRBV12-4,few,TRBJ2-7,.,CASKAGYEQYF,TGTGCCAGCAAGGCCGGTTACGAGCAGTACTTC
TRBV4-3,few,TRBJ1-1,.,CASSQDASMNTEAFF,TGCGCCAGCAGCCAAGATGCCAGCATGAACACTGAAGCTTTCTTT
TRBV7-8,.,TRBJ1-4,TRBD1,CASSSGQGGEKLFF,TGTGCCAGCAGCTCGGGACAGGGGGGCGAAAAACTGTTTTTT
TRBV15,few,TRBJ2-7,.,CATSTTYEQYF,TGTGCCACCAGCACGACCTACGAGCAGTACTTC
TRBV15,few,TRBJ2-3,.,CATSRDGHRASPTDTQYF,TGTGCCACCAGCAGAGATGGGCATCGAGCCTCCCCCACAGATACGCAGTATTTT
TRBV29-1,.,TRBJ1-2,TRBD1,CSVGVWSDRGQIYGYTF,TGCAGCGTTGGGGTGTGGAGTGATAGGGGACAGATCTATGGCTACACCTTC
TRBV6-5,.,TRBJ2-7,TRBD2,CASSYGAGVPYEQYF,TGTGCCAGCAGTTACGGGGCGGGAGTGCCGTACGAGCAGTACTTC
TRBV4-1,.,TRBJ1-1,.,CASSPHPLGGTEAFF,TGCGCCAGCAGCCCGCATCCCCTTGGGGGGACTGAAGCTTTCTTT
TRBV7-9,.,TRBJ2-5,TRBD2,CASIGWTAGEETQYF,TGTGCCAGCATTGGGTGGACAGCGGGAGAGGAGACCCAGTACTTC
TRBV5-1,.,TRBJ2-1,.,CASSLSGLQENEQFF,TGCGCCAGCAGCCTCTCGGGACTCCAAGAGAATGAGCAGTTCTTC
TRBV7-9,few,TRBJ2-3,TRBD1,CASSSGQGPGDTQYF,TGTGCCAGCAGCTCGGGACAGGGGCCGGGAGATACGCAGTATTTT
TRBV18,few,TRBJ2-7,TRBD1,CASSPPRDRSFYEQYF,TGTGCCAGCTCACCACCTCGGGACAGGTCCTTCTACGAGCAGTACTTC
TRBV11-3,.,TRBJ2-1,.,CASSSFYGSFHEQFF,TGTGCCAGCAGCTCCTTTTACGGGAGTTTTCATGAGCAGTTCTTC
TRBV19,few,TRBJ1-5,.,CASSVAAGVYPQPQHF,TGTGCCAGTTCAGTGGCGGCAGGGGTTTATCCTCAGCCCCAGCATTTT
TRBV6-1,.,TRBJ2-5,.,CASRDARGTQYF,TGTGCCAGCAGAGACGCCCGCGGGACCCAGTACTTC
TRBV29-1,few,TRBJ2-3,TRBD1,CSVAGTDFTDTQYF,TGCAGCGTGGCCGGGACAGATTTCACAGATACGCAGTATTTT
TRBV7-9,.,TRBJ2-1,.,CASSSPWLHHDEQFF,TGTGCCAGCAGCTCCCCATGGCTGCACCATGATGAGCAGTTCTTC
TRBV15,.,TRBJ2-5,.,CATSTETNKGTQYF,TGTGCCACCAGCACTGAGACCAACAAGGGGACCCAGTACTTC
TRBV24-1,few,TRBJ2-2,.,CATSSGLRRTGELFF,TGTGCCACCAGCTCCGGGCTCCGTCGGACCGGGGAGCTGTTTTTT
TRBV30,few,TRBJ2-7,TRBD1,CAWSPGTGNEQYF,TGTGCCTGGAGTCCCGGGACAGGGAACGAGCAGTACTTC
TRBV3-1,few,TRBJ2-1,TRBD2,CASSQVGTSVINEQFF,TGTGCCAGCAGCCAAGTAGGGACTAGCGTGATTAATGAGCAGTTCTTC
TRBV6-5,few,TRBJ2-7,TRBD1,CASSIGQGGDEQYF,TGTGCCAGCAGTATTGGACAGGGAGGCGACGAGCAGTACTTC
TRBV28,.,TRBJ1-2,.,CASSTNSGEGYTF,TGTGCCAGCAGTACCAACTCGGGGGAAGGCTACACCTTC
TRBV4-1,.,TRBJ2-7,.,CASSQERSYEQYF,TGCGCCAGCAGCCAAGAAAGGTCCTACGAGCAGTACTTC
TRBV7-3,few,TRBJ1-5,.,CASSLFGDQPQHF,TGTGCCAGCAGCTTATTCGGGGACCAGCCCCAGCATTTT
TRBV12-3/TRBV12-4,few,TRBJ1-1,.,CASSLGTGTEAFF,TGTGCCAGCAGTTTAGGAACAGGCACTGAAGCTTTCTTT
TRBV12-3/TRBV12-4,.,TRBJ1-6,TRBD1,CASSRTGGKGSPLHF,TGTGCCAGCAGTCGGACAGGGGGCAAGGGTTCACCCCTCCACTTT
TRBV27,.,TRBJ1-1,.,CASSSPRLEAFF,TGTGCCAGCAGCTCGCCCCGGCTAGAAGCTTTCTTT
TRBV7-9,few,TRBJ2-7,TRBD2,CASSGTQGLAGLEQYF,TGTGCCAGCAGCGGAACCCAGGGACTAGCGGGCCTCGAGCAGTACTTC
TRBV4-1,few,TRBJ2-1,.,CASSRDISYNEQFF,TGCGCCAGCAGCCGAGACATCTCCTACAATGAGCAGTTCTTC
TRBV2,few,TRBJ2-3,TRBD1,CAIGGQDVGSTDTQYF,TGTGCCATCGGGGGACAGGATGTGGGTAGCACAGATACGCAGTATTTT
TRBV11-2,.,TRBJ2-1,TRBD2,CASSHLAGTGFF,TGTGCCAGCAGCCATCTAGCGGGAACTGGGTTCTTC
TRBV20-1,few,TRBJ2-3,.,CSARDLQGPTDTQYF,TGCAGTGCTAGAGATCTCCAGGGACCCACAGATACGCAGTATTTT
TRBV7-6,.,TRBJ2-7,TRBD2,CASSSLAGGAYEQYF,TGTGCCAGCAGCTCTTTAGCGGGAGGAGCCTACGAGCAGTACTTC
TRBV10-3,few,TRBJ1-2,.,CAISESWQGLSSNYGYTF,TGTGCCATCAGTGAGTCGTGGCAGGGATTGTCCTCTAACTATGGCTACACCTTC
TRBV13,.,TRBJ1-5,.,CASSQAASNQPQHF,TGTGCCAGCAGCCAAGCAGCAAGCAATCAGCCCCAGCATTTT
TRBV5-1,.,TRBJ2-4,.,CASRGAKNIQYF,TGCGCCAGCAGGGGGGCCAAAAACATTCAGTACTTC
TRBV13,.,TRBJ2-7,.,CAVRTGSEQYF,TGTGCCGTTAGAACAGGTAGCGAGCAGTACTTC
TRBV12-3/TRBV12-4,.,TRBJ2-5,.,CASSLSPGETQYF,TGTGCCAGCAGTTTATCGCCGGGGGAGACCCAGTACTTC
TRBV10-3,few,TRBJ2-1,TRBD1,CAITSGQGSYNEQFF,TGTGCCATCACTTCGGGACAGGGGTCCTACAATGAGCAGTTCTTC
TRBV5-1,few,TRBJ1-1,.,CASSFLDRQNTEAFF,TGCGCCAGCAGCTTTTTGGACAGACAGAACACTGAAGCTTTCTTT
TRBV15,few,TRBJ2-7,TRBD1,CATSRDGGQGQYF,TGTGCCACCAGCAGAGATGGGGGACAGGGGCAGTACTTC
TRBV5-5,.,TRBJ2-5,.,CASSLADRQYQETQYF,TGTGCCAGCAGCTTGGCCGACAGACAATACCAAGAGACCCAGTACTTC